These 19 T cell receptor beta chains came from one sample sequenced in a study of CD8 T cells in Susac syndrome. RNA was extracted with the RNeasy kit, and a quantity of roughly 0.45 to 1 ug was reverse transcribed using random hexamers. TCRdb reprocessed the immunoSEQ multiplex PCR reads via MiXCR and lists one record per CDR3 protein. The sample yields around 170,000 distinct CDR3 sequences, approximately 95% seen once. Sample: CD8+ T cells from PBMCs. The receptor set was obtained from a human donor with Susac syndrome.

The chain has TRBV30 and TRBJ2-7, with 8 nucleotides matching TRBD1. From germline, CDR1 is GTSNPN and CDR2 SVGIG (reference sequence). The CDR3 has 12 amino acids. J was trimmed by 4 bases and V by 5 bases; bases with no gene match: 4. The CDR3 nucleotides read TGTGCCTGGGGGGACAGGTCTTACGAGCAGTACTTC. Protein product: CAWGDRSYEQYF.

This chain joins TRBV27 and TRBJ2-7; D may correspond to TRBD1 or TRBD2 (5 bases each). Germline V gene lookup returns CDR1 MNHEY and CDR2 SMNVEV (reference sequence). The length of the CDR3 is 14 residues. Trimming took 3 bases from V and 6 from J, leaving 15 bases between them. CDR3 in DNA: TGTGCCAGCAGTTTGTGGGGGAAGGAACGCGAGCAGTACTTC. Protein sequence: CASSLWGKEREQYF.

The CDR3 bases are TGTGCCAGCCACGGAACTCCACTAGCGGGAGGCCAAGAGACCCAGTACTTC. Its protein is CASHGTPLAGGQETQYF. The genes are TRBV6-1 and TRBJ2-5; 12 nucleotides line up with TRBD2. The CDR3 extends over 17 amino acids. Germline CDR1 reads MNHNS; CDR2 reads SASEGT. V lost 8 bases and J lost 1; bases outside the gene matches: 11.

The chain has TRBV3-1 and TRBJ1-1; D unclear. This CDR3 contains 12 residues. Trimming removed 5 bases at V and 9 bases at J, with 13 bases between. Germline CDR1 reads LGHDT; CDR2 reads YNNKEL (reference sequence). As DNA, the CDR3 is TGTGCCAGCAGCGAGCGGACGGGGAAAGCTTTCTTT. This codes for CASSERTGKAFF.

The rearrangement links TRBV11-2 to TRBJ2-3; 8 bases are a match to TRBD2. The CDR3 contains 15 residues. CDR1 is SGHAT, CDR2 FQNNGV, per germline. Trimming cost V 1 base and J 4 bases; bases outside gene matches: 4. This CDR3 is CASSLGGGPADTQYF. CDR3 DNA sequence: TGTGCCAGCAGCTTAGGCGGGGGGCCCGCAGATACGCAGTATTTT.

J is TRBJ2-1 and V is TRBV13; D is perhaps TRBD2 (6 bases). Germline lookup yields CDR1 PRHDT and CDR2 FYEKMQ (reference sequence). Trimming removed 1 base at V and 4 bases at J, with 8 bases between. CDR3 length: 14 amino acids. CDR3 amino acids: CASSLAGLYNEQFF. CDR3 coding DNA: TGTGCCAGCAGCTTAGCGGGACTTTACAATGAGCAGTTCTTC. The entire variable domain, with the rest obtained from reference TRBV13 and TRBJ2-1, is as follows: AAGVIQSPRHLIKEKRETATLKCYPIPRHDTVYWYQQGPGQDPQFLISFYEKMQSDKGSIPDRFSAQQFSDYHSELNMSSLELGDSALYFCASSLAGLYNEQFFGPGTRLTVL.

This chain uses TRBV20-1 with TRBJ2-7; D is unclear. The CDR3 runs to 13 residues. From germline, CDR1 is DFQATT and CDR2 SNEGSKA (reference sequence). V was cut by 3 bases and J by 2 bases, with 11 bases left in between. The CDR3 protein is CSASASAPYEQYF. CDR3 DNA sequence: TGCAGTGCTAGTGCTTCCGCCCCCTACGAGCAGTACTTC.

V and J are TRBV5-6 and TRBJ1-4, with D perhaps TRBD1 (5 bases). The CDR3 spans 15 residues. CDR1 is SGHDT, CDR2 YYEEEE, per germline. The ends were cut back, 4 bases at V and 7 bases at J, with 17 bases in the middle. CDR3 region: CASSPGTPLSEKLFF. The CDR3 nucleotides read TGTGCCAGCAGCCCAGGGACCCCATTGTCTGAAAAACTGTTTTTT.

This chain joins TRBV20-1 and TRBJ1-4; TRBD1 matches at 8 bases. The CDR3 has 15 residues. The V and J ends lost 0 bases and 8 bases, in that order; junction bases with no gene match: 8. CDR1 DFQATT and CDR2 SNEGSKA come from the germline V gene (reference sequence). Here the CDR3 DNA reads TGCAGTGCTAGAGATATTGGACAGGGTCGCGAAAAACTGTTTTTT. As protein: CSARDIGQGREKLFF.

The chain has TRBV6-1 and TRBJ1-1, with D perhaps matching TRBD1 (5 bases). The CDR3 extends over 14 amino acids. Germline assignment: CDR1 MNHNS and CDR2 SASEGT. V was shortened by 0 bases and J by 10 bases, with 15 bases between the two germline ends. The DNA for the CDR3 is TGTGCCAGCAGTGAAGCGGCAGGGCCAAGGAGAGCTTTCTTT. Translated: CASSEAAGPRRAFF.

This clonotype is a singleton in its sample. The gene calls are TRBV15 and TRBJ2-4; D is uncertain. V dropped 0 bases and J dropped 7 bases, with 10 bases sitting between them. Germline-derived CDR1 and CDR2 are LNHNV and YYDKDF (reference sequence). The CDR3 contains 14 residues. The CDR3 DNA follows: TGTGCCACCAGCAGAGACAGTATGGTTAACATTCAGTACTTC. Encoded protein: CATSRDSMVNIQYF.

The chain employs TRBV5-4 and TRBJ2-3; 15 bases align to TRBD2. The CDR3 has 18 amino acids. Losses at the gene ends were 3 bases for V and 1 base for J; bases not matched to a gene: 6. CDR1 is SGHNT, CDR2 YYREEE, per germline (reference sequence). In DNA, the CDR3 is TGTGCCAGCAGCTCGGGACTAGCGGGAGGCCGGGGCACAGATACGCAGTATTTT. Its translation is CASSSGLAGGRGTDTQYF.

The genes are TRBV3-1 and TRBJ1-1, with D hard to call. Germline V gene lookup returns CDR1 LGHDT and CDR2 YNNKEL (reference sequence). Deletions cut 1 base from V and 6 bases from J, with 12 bases between. The CDR3 consists of 14 residues. The CDR3 nucleotides read TGTGCCAGCAGCCAAGGAGCGGAGGGAGCTGAAGCTTTCTTT. This gives the protein CASSQGAEGAEAFF.

This rearrangement joins TRBV27 to TRBJ1-2; D perhaps matches TRBD1 (6 bases). Germline CDR1 and CDR2: MNHEY and SMNVEV (reference sequence). The CDR3 is made up of 13 amino acids. Deletions cut 5 bases from V and 6 bases from J, with 13 bases between. The CDR3: CASSPGGQNGYTF. The DNA of the CDR3 is TGTGCCAGCAGTCCCGGCGGACAGAATGGCTACACCTTC.

This chain connects TRBV5-4 to TRBJ2-5, with 8 bases aligning to TRBD2. The CDR3 has 16 amino acids. Per germline, CDR1 SGHNT and CDR2 YYREEE (reference sequence). Trimming removed 0 bases from V and 4 bases from J; junction bases left unmatched: 8. CDR3 nucleotide sequence: TGTGCCAGCAGCTTGGAGGCTAGCGGGCAGGGAGAGACCCAGTACTTC. This sequence encodes CASSLEASGQGETQYF. The full variable domain, its missing parts supplied by reference TRBV5-4 and TRBJ2-5, is ETGVTQSPTHLIKTRGQQVTLRCSSQSGHNTVSWYQQALGQGPQFIFQYYREEENGRGNFPPRFSGLQFPNYSSELNVNALELDDSALYLCASSLEASGQGETQYFGPGTRLLVL.

J is TRBJ2-5 and V is TRBV9, with 9 bases matching TRBD2. Germline CDR1 reads SGDLS; CDR2 reads YYNGEE. Unmatched junction bases numbered 5, after V lost 1 base and J lost 7 bases. The CDR3 sequence is 14 residues long. CDR3 nucleotide sequence: TGTGCCAGCAGCGTATCTAGCGGGGACCTGACCCAGTACTTC. Its protein is CASSVSSGDLTQYF.

The chain joins TRBV28 to TRBJ1-5; D unclear. The germline V gene encodes CDR1 MDHEN and CDR2 SYDVKM. CDR3 length: 12 residues. V dropped 4 bases and J dropped 8 bases, with 9 bases sitting between them. DNA of the CDR3: TGTGCCAGCAGTTCCTACGGTGAGCCCCAGCATTTT. Translating it yields CASSSYGEPQHF.

V usage is TRBV29-1 and J usage is TRBJ1-2; TRBD1 matches at 10 bases. With V trimmed by 3 bases and J by 7 bases, 5 bases remained unmatched. The CDR3 runs 13 residues. CDR1 SQVTM and CDR2 ANQGSEA come from the germline V gene. CDR3 sequence reads: CSVDPRDRGGYTF. For the CDR3, the DNA is TGCAGCGTTGACCCACGGGACAGGGGTGGCTACACCTTC.

This sequence joins TRBV30 and TRBJ2-1; D is possibly TRBD2 (5 bases). Germline V gene lookup returns CDR1 GTSNPN and CDR2 SVGIG (reference sequence). V was shortened by 3 bases and J by 10 bases, with 10 bases between the two germline ends. This CDR3 has 11 residues. In nucleotides, the CDR3 is TGTGCCTGGAGCGGGGTCGAGGAGCAGTTCTTC. Amino acids: CAWSGVEEQFF.